The source of this TCR beta chain is a study of T-cell reconstitution after alpha-beta-depleted transplantation in children. General observations from the study: Recipient T cells and thymic progenitors that survived gave rise to the high TCRbeta diversity observed at day 60 in some patients. Once a year had passed after transplant, T-cell counts and diversity came mostly from newly produced T cells. Reports say that about two months after transplant, the alpha-beta T cells came out of several hundred graft clones that had expanded.

It was with unique molecular identifiers that the TCRbeta library was prepared. TCRdb fed the PCR reads into MiXCR, producing one record per CDR3 protein. The sample lists approximately 82,000 distinct CDR3 sequences, roughly 16% occurring once. CDR3 length: 18 residues. Germline CDR1 SGHVS, CDR2 FNYEAQ. Trimming shortened V by 5 bases and J by 4 bases, and 21 bases separated the two germline ends. About this clonotype: Its antigen remains unknown.

The input for sequencing was PBMCs, mostly from graft donor cells, taken 180 days after TCRalphabeta/CD19-depleted stem cell transplant. The genes are TRBV7-6 and TRBJ2-6, with unresolved D. This TCR derives from a male patient aged 2 to 10 who had a stem cell transplant for acute lymphoblastic leukemia, so the T cells may come from the graft donor. The DNA of the CDR3 is TGTGCCAGCAGCCCACCAATTCGTAGGGCCTCAGGGGCCAACGTCCTGACTTTC. This gives the protein CASSPPIRRASGANVLTF.